This T cell receptor beta chain is drawn from a study of identical twins. This clonotype came up a few times. Its specificity is not known. After template switching added a universal primer site, the resulting cDNA carried unique molecular identifiers. From the 5' RACE reads, TCRdb called clonotypes with MiXCR, one entry per CDR3 protein. This table has 1.5 million to 2 million distinct CDR3 sequences, about 32% appearing once. This CDR3 comprises 18 residues. Germline V gene data show CDR1 as DFQATT and CDR2 as SNEGSKA (reference sequence). V shed 1 base and J 5 bases; nucleotides not matched to a gene: 14. Study-wide results and limits: There was an excess of low generation probability in the out-of-frame alpha sequences that twins shared. For monozygotic twins, models underestimated out-of-frame TCR alpha sharing.

Each donor (without exception) was a healthy Caucasian. Sequenced sample: cord blood. The V and J genes are TRBV20-1 and TRBJ1-4; 9 bases fit TRBD1. The origin of this receptor is a newborn girl in good health. In DNA form, the CDR3 reads TGCAGTGCTAGAGCTGTGGGACAGGGAATACCCCCAAATGAAAAACTGTTTTTT. Translated, it gives CSARAVGQGIPPNEKLFF.